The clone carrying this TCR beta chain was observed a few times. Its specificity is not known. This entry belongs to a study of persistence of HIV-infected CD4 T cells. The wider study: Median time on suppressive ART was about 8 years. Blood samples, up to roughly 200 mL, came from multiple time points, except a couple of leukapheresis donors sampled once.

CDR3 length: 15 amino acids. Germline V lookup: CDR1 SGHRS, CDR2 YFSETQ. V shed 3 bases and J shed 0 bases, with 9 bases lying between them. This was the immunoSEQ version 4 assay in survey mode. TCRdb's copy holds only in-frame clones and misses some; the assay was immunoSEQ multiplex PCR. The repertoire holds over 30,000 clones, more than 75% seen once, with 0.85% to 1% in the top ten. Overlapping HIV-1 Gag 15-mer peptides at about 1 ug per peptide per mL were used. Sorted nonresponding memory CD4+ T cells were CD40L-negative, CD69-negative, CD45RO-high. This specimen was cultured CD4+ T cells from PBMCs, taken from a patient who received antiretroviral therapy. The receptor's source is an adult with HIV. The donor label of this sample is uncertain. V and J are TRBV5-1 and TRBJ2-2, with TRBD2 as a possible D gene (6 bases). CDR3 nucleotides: TGCGCCAGCAGCTCTAGCGTAGCGAACACCGGGGAGCTGTTTTTT. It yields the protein CASSSSVANTGELFF.